The rows below give T cell receptor beta chains drawn from one sample of a study of cytomegalovirus exposure and HLA in healthy donors. Only in-frame clones appear in the TCRdb table, and some are missing; sequencing was by immunoSEQ multiplex PCR. The profile covers roughly 100,000 clones, with roughly a tenth appearing a single time and 5.5% to 7.5% taken by the ten largest. Sequencing used PBMCs. These receptors all come from a man aged 35 to 55 in good health and CMV-seropositive. CDR3s include the opening cysteine and the closing phenylalanine or tryptophan. Fields, in order: V gene, J gene, clone size, CDR3 protein. Rows may omit the clone size; those that give it use once, few, many or a size class.

TRBV28	TRBJ1-2	few	CASRPRVNYGYTF
TRBV9	TRBJ1-1	.	CASSGTGAGGEAFF
TRBV2	TRBJ1-6	.	CASRKQGADNSPLHF
TRBV19	TRBJ2-7	few	CASRGDRVPYEQYF
TRBV6-4	TRBJ2-1	few	CATTRDSSSYNEQFF
TRBV2	TRBJ1-1	few	CASAGGTEAFF
TRBV6-5	TRBJ1-1	.	CASSYWTGMNTEAFF
TRBV19	TRBJ1-4	.	CASSRHLASTNEKLFF
TRBV29-1	TRBJ2-3	.	CSVDQSDTQYF
TRBV4-1	TRBJ2-3	.	CASSQEVAGQSTDTQYF
TRBV18	TRBJ1-1	.	CASTTTQGWNTEAFF
TRBV5-1	TRBJ1-1	.	CASSLASGVAAEAFF
TRBV4-1	TRBJ2-7	few	CASSHASGISSYEQYF
TRBV29-1	TRBJ2-1	medium-sized	CSVSGTGVYNEQFF
TRBV7-3	TRBJ2-2	few	CASSVKAGHSGELFF
TRBV29-1	TRBJ2-7	few	CSVVGTDSYEQYF
TRBV6-4	TRBJ2-2	few	CASRTGVETGELFF
TRBV19	TRBJ2-3	.	CASRLQGTDTQYF
TRBV10-3	.	few	CAISRTVGTSGTYEQYF
TRBV7-8	TRBJ2-1	few	CASSPEGGSYNEQFF
TRBV7-6	TRBJ2-3	few	CASSSRTSGSSDTQYF
TRBV4-2	TRBJ2-7	few	CASSQDSGRLPQYF
TRBV28	TRBJ2-7	.	CASSSGQGSEQYF
TRBV7-9	TRBJ2-6	.	CASSLAGLRNGANVLTF
TRBV19	TRBJ2-1	.	CASSISGEPEQFF
TRBV25-1	TRBJ1-4	many	CASGDRVETNEKLFF
TRBV9	TRBJ2-7	few	CASSVGASGSYEQYF
TRBV27	TRBJ1-1	few	CASSLLGRGTEAFF
TRBV28	TRBJ2-7	.	CASSILLGGPYEQYF
TRBV5-6	TRBJ2-7	few	CASRPLRTGSPYEQYF
TRBV5-8	TRBJ2-5	few	CASSSPGTETQYF
TRBV19	TRBJ1-2	.	CASSPGVAGVAF